One sample yielded the 11 T cell receptor beta chains listed below, sequenced in a study of T cell changes during pregnancy in multiple sclerosis. Produced via immunoSEQ multiplex PCR; TCRdb's table is partial and in-frame only. This sample has tens of thousands of clones, with approximately 92% found just once. Sequenced material: peripheral blood, taken in the third trimester of pregnancy. The receptors were sampled from a female donor in good health, enrolled as a control in a pregnancy study.

V is TRBV9 and J is TRBJ2-7; 7 bases are a match to TRBD2. Germline V CDR1 and CDR2: SGDLS, YYNGEE. The CDR3 is 13 amino acids. J gave up 1 base and V 7 bases, and 5 bases lay outside the gene matches. CDR3 region: CASARGNSYEQYF. CDR3 DNA: TGTGCCAGCGCGCGGGGGAATTCCTACGAGCAGTACTTC.

The genes are TRBV9 and TRBJ2-1; 12 nucleotides line up with TRBD2. CDR3 length: 16 residues. J was trimmed by 8 bases and V by 3 bases; bases with no gene match: 9. Per the germline V gene, CDR1 is SGDLS and CDR2 is YYNGEE. CDR3 region: CASSAASGRAFYEQFF. The CDR3, as DNA: TGTGCCAGCAGCGCCGCTAGCGGGAGGGCCTTCTATGAGCAGTTCTTC.

The V and J genes are TRBV19 and TRBJ1-3; no reliable D call. The CDR3 loop spans 15 amino acids. Trimming took off 5 bases at V and 0 bases at J, with 11 bases between the two ends. Germline V gives CDR1 LNHDA, CDR2 SQIVND (reference sequence). DNA for the CDR3: TGTGCCAGTAGTTCCCGATCCAGCTCTGGAAACACCATATATTTT. This codes for CASSSRSSSGNTIYF.

This chain uses TRBV18 with TRBJ1-5; 9 nucleotides match TRBD1. The ends lost 6 bases at V and 4 bases at J; junction bases unmatched: 10. Germline CDR1 and CDR2: KGHSH and LQKENI. CDR3 length: 16 residues. In DNA, the CDR3 is TGTGCCAGCTCTCTCGGACAGGGGACTTTTAATCAGCCCCAGCATTTT. As protein: CASSLGQGTFNQPQHF.

The chain recombines TRBV28 with TRBJ2-7; a possible D gene is TRBD2 (5 bases). This CDR3 region has 14 residues. Deletions cut 2 bases from V and 6 bases from J, with 14 bases between. CDR1 and CDR2 from the germline V gene are MDHEN and SYDVKM. CDR3 DNA: TGTGCCAGCAGTTTACCTACACTAGGCTTCGAGCAGTACTTC. It encodes CASSLPTLGFEQYF.

The V call is TRBV28, the J call TRBJ1-5; 8 bases are shared with TRBD1. This CDR3 comprises 18 residues. The ends lost 1 base at V and 7 bases at J; junction bases unmatched: 15. CDR1 MDHEN and CDR2 SYDVKM come from the germline V gene. The CDR3 spells CASSLLSPDRVVYQPQHF. As DNA, the CDR3 is TGTGCCAGCAGTTTATTATCCCCGGACAGGGTGGTGTACCAGCCCCAGCATTTT.

The chain carries TRBV28 and TRBJ1-3; 9 bases match TRBD1. The V segment lost 3 bases and the J segment 4 bases; nucleotides outside the gene matches: 1. The length of the CDR3 is 14 residues. Germline CDR1 and CDR2: MDHEN and SYDVKM. The CDR3 sequence is CASSLGTGGNTIYF. The CDR3, as DNA: TGTGCCAGCAGTTTGGGGACAGGGGGAAACACCATATATTTT.

The chain links TRBV4-1 to TRBJ1-6; D remains ambiguous. The germline CDR1 and CDR2 sequences are MGHRA and YSYEKL. V gave up 1 base and J gave up 9 bases, with 19 bases separating them. CDR3 length equals 17 residues. The CDR3 nucleotides are TGCGCCAGCAGCCAAGGGGTAGGGCGGGAGCGGAGTTCACCCCTCCACTTT. Its protein is CASSQGVGRERSSPLHF.

The CDR3 loop reads CASSLGGRRTSGNTIYF. CDR3 bases: TGTGCCAGCAGCTTGGGTGGGCGCCGAACCTCTGGAAACACCATATATTTT. This rearrangement joins TRBV7-9 to TRBJ1-3; unclear D gene. The CDR3 runs 17 residues. V was clipped by 3 bases and J by 0 bases, with 15 bases between them. Per germline, CDR1 SEHNR and CDR2 FQNEAQ (reference sequence).

The CDR3 DNA is TGTGCCAGCAGTTCCTTTAGCGGGGGTCTCATAGATACGCAGTATTTT. It yields the protein CASSSFSGGLIDTQYF. The chain has TRBV27 and TRBJ2-3, with 9 bases matching TRBD2. The CDR3 runs to 16 residues. Trimming took 4 bases from V and 5 from J; bases not matched to a gene: 10. The germline gives CDR1 MNHEY, CDR2 SMNVEV (reference sequence).

The chain carries TRBV4-1 and TRBJ1-1; weak D call: TRBD1 (5 bases). Germline V gene lookup returns CDR1 MGHRA and CDR2 YSYEKL. Deletions cut 1 base from V and 1 base from J, with 7 bases between. The CDR3 is 14 amino acids. CDR3 residues: CASSQGGRNTEAFF. The CDR3 nucleotides are TGCGCCAGCAGCCAAGGGGGCAGGAACACTGAAGCTTTCTTT.